These 12 T cell receptor beta chains were all obtained from the same sample, sequenced in a study of shared clonotypes between healthy human individuals. Clones were read by immunoSEQ multiplex PCR, and TCRdb kept only the in-frame ones, dropping some. The table includes millions of clones, approximately 95% detected once. The sequencing sample was made of naive CD4+ T cells from PBMCs. Subset meaning: CD45RA+ positively selected. These receptor sequences come from a man between 18 and 29 years old in good health. Some clones in this sample may be carry-over from other donors' samples.

A remark on this clone: Other DNA sequences of this sample code for an identical CDR3. The V gene is TRBV28, the J gene TRBJ1-5; D gene ambiguous. Trimming removed 1 base from V and 4 bases from J, with 2 bases in between. The CDR3 extends over 12 amino acids. Germline assignment: CDR1 MDHEN and CDR2 SYDVKM. For the CDR3, the DNA is TGTGCCAGCAGTTTATTAAATCAGCCCCAGCATTTT. Its translation is CASSLLNQPQHF. Full variable domain (rest looked up from reference TRBV28 and TRBJ1-5): DVKVTQSSRYLVKRTGEKVFLECVQDMDHENMFWYRQDPGLGLRLIYFSYDVKMKEKGDIPEGYSVSREKKERFSLILESASTNQTSMYLCASSLLNQPQHFGDGTRLSIL.

The V gene is TRBV7-5, the J gene TRBJ2-7; TRBD1 was called by the table and not checked on the DNA. TRBV7-5 is recorded as a pseudogene. The CDR3 length is 20 residues. The chain's CDR3 is CVRSLAVRTAPFKVSYEQYF. The DNA of the CDR3 is TGTGTCAGAAGCTTAGCCGTTCGTACAGCCCCCTTCAAGGTGTCCTACGAGCAGTACTTC.

This chain connects TRBV7-9 to TRBJ1-3; tentatively, D is TRBD1 (6 bases). Trimming removed 2 bases from V and 4 bases from J, with 15 bases in between. The length of the CDR3 is 16 residues. From germline, CDR1 is SEHNR and CDR2 FQNEAQ (reference sequence). The CDR3 coding sequence is TGTGCCAGCAGCTTAAGCGGCGGGGGCGCCGGAAACACCATATATTTT. As protein: CASSLSGGGAGNTIYF.

The rearrangement uses TRBV27 and TRBJ1-5; 9 bases match TRBD1. This CDR3 is 18 amino acids long. CDR1 and CDR2 (germline): MNHEY, SMNVEV (reference sequence). The trim removed 6 bases at V and 2 bases at J, leaving 14 bases unmatched. The CDR3 DNA is TGTGCCAGCAGCTTGTCTGGGGGACAGGGACGAGGCAATCAGCCCCAGCATTTT. Translation: CASSLSGGQGRGNQPQHF.

The chain combines TRBV7-2 with TRBJ2-3; tentatively, D is TRBD2 (5 bases). The CDR3 covers 16 residues. V lost 3 bases, J lost 5 bases, and 18 bases lay in between. Germline V gene sequence: CDR1 SGHTA, CDR2 FQGNSA. The CDR3 loop reads CASSFTGTQAQDTQYF. The DNA for the CDR3 is TGTGCCAGCAGCTTCACGGGAACCCAAGCCCAAGATACGCAGTATTTT.

The count of this clone is one. The chain recombines TRBV4-3 with TRBJ2-1, with TRBD2 identical over 14 bases. This CDR3 contains 18 residues. V lost 1 base and J lost 5; bases outside the gene matches: 7. CDR1 and CDR2 (germline): LGHNA, YSLEER. Written as DNA, the CDR3 is TGCGCCAGCAGCCAAGGTGCGGGACTAGCGGGAGCTAACAATGAGCAGTTCTTC. Protein: CASSQGAGLAGANNEQFF.

The V call is TRBV6-1, the J call TRBJ2-1, with 11 bases matching TRBD2. CDR3 length equals 17 residues. Trimming took 4 bases from V and 4 from J; bases not matched to a gene: 9. Germline CDR1 reads MNHNS; CDR2 reads SASEGT. The DNA of the CDR3 is TGTGCCAGCAGTGGACAGTTAGCGGGAGGGCCTTACAATGAGCAGTTCTTC. Translation: CASSGQLAGGPYNEQFF.

This rearrangement joins TRBV19 to TRBJ2-4; weak D call: TRBD2 (6 bases). CDR3 size: 16 residues. V was clipped by 6 bases and J by 6 bases, with 21 bases between them. Looked up from germline, CDR1 is LNHDA and CDR2 is SQIVND (reference sequence). CDR3 residues: CASRRIGPMGGNIQYF. In DNA, the CDR3 is TGTGCCAGTAGACGAATAGGCCCGATGGGGGGAAACATTCAGTACTTC.

J is TRBJ2-7 and V is TRBV6-1; the match to TRBD1 covers 10 bases. Germline V CDR1 and CDR2: MNHNS, SASEGT. The CDR3 has 15 amino acids. V was pared by 2 bases and J by 2 bases, with 3 bases of the junction left unmatched. CDR3 bases: TGTGCCAGCAGTGAATTGGGACAGGGGACCTACGAGCAGTACTTC. This gives the protein CASSELGQGTYEQYF.

The rearrangement uses TRBV9 and TRBJ1-1, with TRBD1 identical over 7 bases. Trimming cost V 0 bases and J 3 bases; bases outside gene matches: 11. Germline assignment: CDR1 SGDLS and CDR2 YYNGEE. This CDR3 is 17 amino acids long. CDR3 coding DNA: TGTGCCAGCAGCGTAGACGGCCTGTGGCAGGGGGACACTGAAGCTTTCTTT. This encodes CASSVDGLWQGDTEAFF.

The chain links TRBV15 to TRBJ1-5, with 9 bases lining up with TRBD1. CDR1 and CDR2 (germline): LNHNV, YYDKDF (reference sequence). The CDR3 sequence is 16 residues long. V lost 3 bases, J lost 5 bases, and 8 bases stayed unmatched. CDR3 in DNA: TGTGCCACCAGCAGCAGGATGGACAGGGGATATCAGCCCCAGCATTTT. It yields the protein CATSSRMDRGYQPQHF.

The V gene is TRBV11-1, the J gene TRBJ2-5, with a possible D match to TRBD1 (5 bases). This CDR3 region has 14 residues. The germline CDR1 and CDR2 sequences are SGHAT and FQDESV (reference sequence). Trimming stripped 1 base from V and 5 bases from J, with 11 bases between. The CDR3 protein is CASSLDPGPETQYF. The CDR3 DNA reads as TGTGCCAGCAGCTTAGATCCAGGGCCCGAGACCCAGTACTTC.